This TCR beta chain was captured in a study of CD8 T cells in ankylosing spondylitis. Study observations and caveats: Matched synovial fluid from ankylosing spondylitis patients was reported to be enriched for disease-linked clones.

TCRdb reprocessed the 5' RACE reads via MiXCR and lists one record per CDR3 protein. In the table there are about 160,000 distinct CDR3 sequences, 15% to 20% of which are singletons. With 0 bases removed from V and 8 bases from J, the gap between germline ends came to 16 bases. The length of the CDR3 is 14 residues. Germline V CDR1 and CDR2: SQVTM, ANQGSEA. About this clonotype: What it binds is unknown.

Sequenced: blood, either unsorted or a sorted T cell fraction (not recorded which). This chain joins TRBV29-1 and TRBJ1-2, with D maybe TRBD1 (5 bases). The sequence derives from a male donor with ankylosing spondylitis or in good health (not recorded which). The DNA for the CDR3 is TGCAGCGTTGAAGATCAGAGGAGTAGGGGCGGCTACACCTTC. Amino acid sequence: CSVEDQRSRGGYTF.